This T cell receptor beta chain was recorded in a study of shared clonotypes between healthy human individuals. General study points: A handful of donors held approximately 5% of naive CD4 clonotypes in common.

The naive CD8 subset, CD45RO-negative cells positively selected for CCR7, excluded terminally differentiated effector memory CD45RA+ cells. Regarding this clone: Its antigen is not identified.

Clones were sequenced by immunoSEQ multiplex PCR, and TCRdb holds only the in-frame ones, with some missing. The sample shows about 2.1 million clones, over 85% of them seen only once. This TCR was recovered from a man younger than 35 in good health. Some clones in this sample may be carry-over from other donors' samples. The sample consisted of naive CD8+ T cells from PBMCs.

The CDR3 region is CASSLGEYPGLTQETQYF. The CDR3 nucleotides are TGCGCCAGCAGCTTGGGCGAGTACCCAGGTCTAACTCAAGAGACCCAGTACTTC. V gene TRBV5-1 combines with J gene TRBJ2-5; unclear D gene. Germline V gene sequence: CDR1 SGHRS, CDR2 YFSETQ. V gave up 0 bases and J gave up 2 bases, with 20 bases separating them. The CDR3 consists of 18 residues.